The entry below describes one T cell receptor (beta chain). Its antigen is not known. This CDR3 has 14 amino acids. The V end was cut by 5 bases, the J end by 9 bases, with 17 bases between. CDR1 SGHAT and CDR2 FQNNGV come from the germline V gene. The data are from a study of a mutant IDH1 vaccine in newly diagnosed glioma. Overall study context: Earlier therapy was either radiotherapy, temozolomide, or both, and most got both.

Using immunoSEQ multiplex PCR, the repertoire was profiled, and TCRdb retains in-frame clones only, with some absent. The profile shows roughly 25,000 clones, approximately 90% of them singletons. Whole-study findings and limits: Pseudoprogression seemed unrelated to changes in top peripheral T cell clonotypes. Vaccine-induced responses were seen in approximately 93% of patients, spanning several MHC alleles.

The time point: baseline, week 1 (first vaccination visit). The sample's treatment: pre-vaccination baseline after standard-of-care therapy. The donors had new WHO grade 3 or 4 astrocytomas; these were IDH1-mutant and ATRX-lost. This TCR was recovered from a man younger than 40 with glioma. This specimen was PBMCs, taken from a glioma patient treated with radiotherapy, temozolomide or both. This chain joins TRBV11-2 and TRBJ2-1, with unresolved D. The chain's CDR3 is CASSPPPVNGEQFF. CDR3 nucleotide sequence: TGTGCCAGCAGCCCCCCTCCGGTTAATGGTGAGCAGTTCTTC.